A selection of T cell receptor beta chains follows, all from one sample in a study of response to subunit inactivated influenza vaccine. Each CDR3 protein is one row after TCRdb ran MiXCR on the RT-PCR reads. The sample has about 650,000 distinct CDR3 sequences; 11% to 15% are singletons. Sequencing used PBMCs from blood, obtained around 14 days before vaccination. The receptors were sampled from a man aged 50-59 years who received an inactivated influenza vaccine. CDR3s include the opening cysteine and the closing phenylalanine or tryptophan. D genes are given only for firm matches. Size values are once, few and many counts, or a class for expanded clones, and some rows have none.

>TRBJ2-3|TRBV6-1|NA|NA
TGTGCCAGCAGTGAAGCGAGTAGGGGAAATACGCAGTATTTT
CASSEASRGNTQYF
>TRBJ2-7|TRBV6-1|TRBD1|few
TGTGCCAGCAGTGATTGGACAGGCTCCTACGAGCAGTACTTC
CASSDWTGSYEQYF
>TRBJ1-4|TRBV7-8|NA|NA
TGTGCCAGCAGCTTCTTAGTCGGGGGGGCTTCTGAAAAACTGTTTTTT
CASSFLVGGASEKLFF
>TRBJ2-7|TRBV4-2|NA|NA
TGTGCCAGCAGCCAAGACGGGGATTCCTACGAGCAGTACTTC
CASSQDGDSYEQYF
>TRBJ1-4|TRBV25-1|NA|few
TGTGCCAGCGGGGGCCCGATGGGAAAACTGTTTTTT
CASGGPMGKLFF
>TRBJ1-5|TRBV7-2|NA|many
TGTGCCAGCAGCTGGGTCGGGGGGGCCAATCAGCCCCAGCATTTT
CASSWVGGANQPQHF
>TRBJ2-3|TRBV6-1|TRBD2|NA
TGTGCCAGCAGACTAGCGGGGGGCCTCAGCACAGATACGCAGTATTTT
CASRLAGGLSTDTQYF
>TRBJ2-2|TRBV6-5|NA|few
TGTGCCAGCAGTTACGGGACCCTCAACACCGGGGAGCTGTTTTTT
CASSYGTLNTGELFF
>TRBJ2-7|TRBV27|NA|many
TGTGCCAGCAGTTTTGGGATATCCTACGAGCAGTACTTC
CASSFGISYEQYF
>TRBJ2-1|TRBV20-1|TRBD2|NA
TGCAGTGCTTCAGCGGGAGTCGGCCCCTACAATGAGCAGTTCTTC
CSASAGVGPYNEQFF
>TRBJ1-2|TRBV29-1|TRBD1|NA
TGCAGCGTTAGATCTACAGGGGGGCGAAACTATGGCTACACCTTC
CSVRSTGGRNYGYTF
>TRBJ2-1|TRBV7-2|NA|few
TGTGCCAGCAGCTTAGTCGGGACGCAGGGGGGATACAATGAGCAGTTCTTC
CASSLVGTQGGYNEQFF
>TRBJ2-2|TRBV11-2|NA|NA
TGTGCCAGCAGCTTACTTTTCCTCGGGAAAAAACCCGGGGAGCTGTTTTTT
CASSLLFLGKKPGELFF
>TRBJ2-1|TRBV12-3/TRBV12-4|NA|few
TGTGCCAGCAGTTTAGTCCCACTTCGGGGATCCTACAATGAGCAGTTCTTC
CASSLVPLRGSYNEQFF
>TRBJ2-2|TRBV2|NA|few
TGTGCCAGCAGTCCGATGCGGACCGGGGAGCTGTTTTTT
CASSPMRTGELFF
>TRBJ2-3|TRBV28|TRBD2|few
TGTGCCAGCAAACTACTAGCGGGGGATACTACGCAGTATTTT
CASKLLAGDTTQYF
>TRBJ2-1|TRBV11-2|NA|NA
TGTGCCAGCACCTTTAAATTAGGGATGCCGTACAATGAGCAGTTCTTC
CASTFKLGMPYNEQFF